This TCR beta chain was sequenced for a study of OX40 agonist ivuxolimab in advanced cancers. Whole-study results and caveats: Expanded peripheral T cells had an undetermined antigen specificity. Both blood CD4+ and CD8+ T cells showed clonal growth by week 6 at 0.1 to 3.0 mg/kg. Partial responders at 0.1-3.0 mg/kg showed near-lowest clonal expansion.

The CDR3 runs to 16 residues. V was trimmed by 4 bases and J by 6 bases, leaving 19 bases between them. Per germline, CDR1 SGDLS and CDR2 YYNGEE. A remark on this clone: Its antigen is as yet unknown.

Blood sampling took place at baseline, cycle 4 day 1, and cycle 7 day 1. Clones were read by immunoSEQ multiplex PCR, and TCRdb kept only the in-frame ones, dropping some. The data show roughly 70,000 clones, less than 85% seen once. The source material was CD4+ or CD8+ T cells sorted from blood, sampled in a trial of the OX40 agonist ivuxolimab. This chain joins TRBV9 and TRBJ1-4; D possibly corresponds to TRBD1 (5 bases). The clonotype comes from an adult with an advanced solid tumor such as melanoma, head and neck, liver or kidney cancer. In nucleotides, the CDR3 is TGTGCCAGCAGCCCAGAGTGGGGGGTGGTCGATGAAAAACTGTTTTTT. It specifies CASSPEWGVVDEKLFF. The whole variable domain, filled in from reference TRBV9 and TRBJ1-4, reads DSGVTQTPKHLITATGQRVTLRCSPRSGDLSVYWYQQSLDQGLQFLIQYYNGEERAKGNILERFSAQQFPDLHSELNLSSLELGDSALYFCASSPEWGVVDEKLFFGSGTQLSVL.